This TCR beta chain was found in a study of regulatory T cells in long-lasting Graves disease (dated by TCRdb to about 2021). In terms of the full investigation: Antithyroid drugs had been taken for less than 3 months by newly diagnosed Graves' disease patients. A total of around 35 samples were covered by TCR sequencing, comprising about 13 persistent and some 20 newly diagnosed Graves' disease patients. The study took place in China and was registered as a clinical trial. Persistent Graves' disease patients were compared with newly diagnosed Graves' disease patients by peripheral blood TCR sequencing and RNA sequencing. On the study overall, not on this receptor specifically: Only peripheral blood was studied, because thyroid tissue, the primary lesion, was inaccessible. Persistent patients shared more public clonotypes among themselves (over 2,500) than newly diagnosed patients did (more than 950). TRBV28, TRBJ1-2 and TRBJ2-5 were preferentially used in persistent disease, while TRBV20-1 and TRBJ2-1 were favored in newly diagnosed disease. Compared with newly diagnosed patients, patients with persistent Graves' disease had lower TCR Shannon entropy and fewer highly expanded clones, which suggests clonal expansion. Sequencing and analysis were limited to the TCR beta chain. As a limitation, the authors acknowledged that the small sample size may reduce accuracy.

Turning to this clonotype: Its antigen remains undetermined. Per-base qualities were not stored, and no clone one base away is much larger.

Library prep was done by multiplex PCR. For sequencing, an Illumina HiSeq 4000 was employed. TCR beta libraries were built with iRepertoire HTBI primers and Arm-PCR amplification of CDR3 regions. Before sequencing, the PCR products went through gel purification. In the authors' own workflow: Gene usage analysis of CDR3 amino acid clonotypes relied on the approximately 60 TRBV and 13 to 15 TRBJ segments identified across samples. Filtered high-quality paired reads were merged into contigs using COPE and FqMerger. BLAST was used to align contigs to the IMGT TRBV, TRBD and TRBJ reference genes, and CDR3 was defined following IMGT. Highly expanded clones were defined as clonotypes with a frequency above 0.1%. Shannon entropy served as the measure of repertoire diversity, while the Gini coefficient captured V-J evenness. A clonotype was considered public if more than one individual shared it. Using fastp at Q25 and MiXCR, TCRdb reprocessed the public reads and kept productive beta chains. Every entry covers one CDR3 protein and lists the most common genes and DNA from its rows. The V and J calls and clone size come from TCRdb's table, not from the authors' own analysis. The table for this sample lists roughly 610,000 distinct CDR3 sequences; about 15% of them were counted only once. The top ten hold 18% of the sample.

Read against the paper, the sample's time point label means: newly diagnosed GD, antithyroid drugs for less than 3 months. For both TCR sequencing and RNA sequencing, RNA was extracted from PBMCs in TRIzol. Graves' disease was diagnosed according to American Thyroid Association guidelines. Patients for the study were recruited at an endocrinology department in Xi'an, China. Each patient gave approximately 9.7 milliliters of peripheral blood, collected in an EDTA anticoagulant tube. Ficoll Paque Plus density gradient separation was used to isolate PBMCs, and no further T cell sorting was done. An Agilent 2100 Bioanalyzer and agarose gel were used to check RNA quality, and a NanoDrop 2000 was used to measure RNA concentration. Trimming takes 0 bases off V and 1 base off J; junction bases not matched to a gene: 4. Counted from cysteine to phenylalanine, this CDR3 has 18 amino acids. The DNA shown is the 54-base CDR3, in frame from base 1. CDR1 and CDR2 were assigned from the germline V gene as SGHRS and YFSETQ.

This same sample was also taken into another study, of T cells in Graves' hyperthyroidism and ophthalmopathy. From the second report: Graves' hyperthyroidism was defined as stable when no progression to ophthalmopathy occurred over 18 months of follow-up. The hyperthyroidism patients were between 18 and 65 years old and newly diagnosed, with a disease duration of less than 2 months. The study excluded patients with uncontrolled infections, other autoimmune diseases, pregnancy or lactation. Diagnoses were based on clinical symptoms, serum thyroxine and TRAb, thyroid ultrasound and orbital computed tomography. A first-round RT-PCR of the TCR CDR3 used the HTBI primer set with the Qiagen OneStep RT-PCR kit. Most expanded thyroid clonotypes (frequency above 0.001) were also detected in blood, suggesting blood repertoires may reflect thyroid immune responses. A model built on a 13 V-J signature distinguished ophthalmopathy from stable hyperthyroidism, reaching over 85% sensitivity and 81.08% specificity in cross-validation and 80%/75% in testing. In validation, the model predicted progression to ophthalmopathy a median of about 6.5 months before onset, with roughly 68% sensitivity and nearly 75% specificity. To identify TCR V-J signatures that set the groups apart, the researchers used a discovery cohort of 100 patients, made up of under 50 with Graves' ophthalmopathy and 57 with stable Graves' hyperthyroidism. An independent validation cohort of 18 to 20 hyperthyroidism patients and roughly 16 patients who later progressed to ophthalmopathy tested prospective prediction of ophthalmopathy. For training and testing, the 100 patients in the discovery cohort were randomly divided in a 7:3 ratio. In more than five Graves' hyperthyroidism patients, the study also compared T-cell repertoires from thyroid tissue with T-cell repertoires from blood. Following sampling, methimazole starting at 30 mg daily was given to hyperthyroidism patients, and high-dose intravenous methylprednisolone was given to ophthalmopathy patients. The libraries were constructed in a second round of multiplex PCR and then size-selected and purified. Paired-end sequencing of the libraries was performed with 100 bp reads on an Illumina HiSeq2000. SOAPnuke was used to process the raw data, throwing out any read that contained adapters or uncalled bases, had a mean Phred below 15, or lacked an exact constant-primer or identifier match. COPE v1.2.5 was used to merge high-quality paired reads, and clonotypes were defined as unique nucleotide sequences. MiTCR v1.1 was used to align the clonotypes against IMGT TRBV, TRBD and TRBJ reference segments. Analysis was restricted to V-J combinations with a frequency above 0.0001, which covered roughly 99% of repertoires. A TCS score was defined as the ratio of F50 (clonal expansion) to E x V (chaos), with BLOSUM62-based TCRdist applied between CDR3 peptides within each V-J. Welch's t-statistics and random forest reduced around 510 V-J features to 13, which were used in a naive Bayes classifier (R e1071). Sample size was not statistically predetermined, and investigators were not blinded to group allocation. TCR Vbeta CDR3 sequencing of roughly 140 peripheral blood samples (43 ophthalmopathy, approximately 80 hyperthyroidism and approximately 17 progressor patients) is reported in the paper.

The sequence links TRBV5-1 to TRBJ2-5, with 15 middle bases fitting TRBD2. The sample in question was peripheral blood mononuclear cells (PBMCs), obtained at new diagnosis, from a patient treated with antithyroid drugs. The receptor comes from a woman in her twenties or thirties with Graves disease. Donor details come from another sample of the same person, matched by shared clones. The nucleotide sequence reads TGCGCCAGCAGCTTGGCCGGACTAGCGGGAGGGTTCCAAGAGACCCAGTACTTC. This is translated as CASSLAGLAGGFQETQYF.